The 28 T cell receptor beta chains in this list originate from one sample, sequenced in a study of cytomegalovirus exposure and HLA in healthy donors. Vbeta (60) and Jbeta (13) primers were used in the PCR. Clones were read by immunoSEQ multiplex PCR, and TCRdb kept only the in-frame ones, dropping some. The sample has about 68,000 clones, roughly four fifths seen once. Sequencing input: PBMCs. The receptors derive from a human donor in good health.

This clone was detected only once. The chain is built from TRBV7-9 and TRBJ1-1; 7 positions agree with TRBD1. With V trimmed by 7 bases and J by 2 bases, 10 bases remained unmatched. The CDR3 has 15 residues. Germline V gives CDR1 SEHNR, CDR2 FQNEAQ (reference sequence). The CDR3 nucleotides are TGTGCCAGCACCAAGGTGGGGACAGTCAACACTGAAGCTTTCTTT. Amino acid sequence: CASTKVGTVNTEAFF.

This clone showed up just a few times. The chain recombines TRBV6-6 with TRBJ2-3, with 8 bases that match TRBD1. This CDR3 is built from 16 residues. V lost 0 bases and J lost 4; bases outside the gene matches: 6. From germline, CDR1 is MNHNY and CDR2 SVGAGI (reference sequence). The CDR3 here is CASSYSTGQGSDTQYF. The CDR3 DNA sequence: TGTGCCAGCAGTTACTCGACCGGACAGGGTTCAGATACGCAGTATTTT.

CDR3 region: CATSRVQGPPGGGNEQFF. For the CDR3, the DNA is TGTGCCACCAGCAGAGTTCAGGGGCCCCCGGGGGGGGGAAATGAGCAGTTCTTC. The chain has TRBV15 and TRBJ2-1; 8 bases fit TRBD2. Germline CDR1 is LNHNV and CDR2 is YYDKDF (reference sequence). V gave up 1 base and J gave up 7 bases; unmatched junction bases: 15. The CDR3 has 18 amino acids.

The chain uses TRBV2 and TRBJ1-5; D gene ambiguous. This CDR3 contains 13 residues. V was cut by 7 bases and J by 5 bases, with 12 bases left in between. The V gene's germline CDR1 is SNHLY and CDR2 FYNNEI. CDR3 protein: CASTLEGYQPQHF. Written as DNA, the CDR3 is TGTGCCAGCACCCTTGAGGGTTATCAGCCCCAGCATTTT. Drawing the rest from reference TRBV2 and TRBJ1-5, the complete variable domain is EPEVTQTPSHQVTQMGQEVILRCVPISNHLYFYWYRQILGQKVEFLVSFYNNEISEKSEIFDDQFSVERPDGSNFTLKIRSTKLEDSAMYFCASTLEGYQPQHFGDGTRLSIL.

V and J are TRBV5-1 and TRBJ2-3; TRBD2 is a possible D gene (6 bases). V was trimmed by 5 bases and J by 0 bases, leaving 13 bases between them. CDR1 and CDR2 (germline): SGHRS, YFSETQ. The CDR3 runs 15 residues. As DNA, the CDR3 is TGCGCCAGCAGGGTTAGCGGACCTAGCACAGATACGCAGTATTTT. Amino acids: CASRVSGPSTDTQYF.

This clone was detected a few times. This chain links TRBV5-4 with TRBJ1-1; 8 bases agree with TRBD1. V gave up 2 bases and J gave up 0 bases; unmatched junction bases: 3. CDR3 length equals 15 residues. Germline values: CDR1 SGHNT, CDR2 YYREEE (reference sequence). CDR3 residues: CASSFATGVNTEAFF. CDR3 in DNA: TGTGCCAGCAGCTTCGCGACAGGGGTGAACACTGAAGCTTTCTTT.

The table lists this clone with a few counts. This chain joins TRBV18 and TRBJ2-3; the match to TRBD1 covers 9 bases. The V gene's germline CDR1 is KGHSH and CDR2 LQKENI. This CDR3 has 16 amino acids. With 6 bases clipped from V and 6 bases from J, the junction kept 13 bases outside the gene matches. The CDR3 is CASSAAGTGQADTQYF. CDR3 DNA sequence: TGTGCCAGCTCGGCCGCCGGGACAGGGCAGGCGGATACGCAGTATTTT.

The gene calls are TRBV21-1 and TRBJ2-7; TRBD1 was called by the table and not checked on the DNA. TRBV21-1 is labeled a pseudogene. The CDR3 has 14 residues. The CDR3 protein is CASSPGTPDEEQYF. CDR3 bases: TGTGCCAGCAGCCCCGGGACACCCGATGAAGAGCAGTACTTC.

This clone was seen a handful of times. The V and J genes are TRBV5-1 and TRBJ1-1; 8 bases fit TRBD1. This CDR3 region has 15 residues. Trimming took 0 bases from V and 7 from J; bases not matched to a gene: 8. The germline CDR1 and CDR2 sequences are SGHRS and YFSETQ. The CDR3 spells CASSLGQGPSIEAFF. CDR3 nucleotide sequence: TGCGCCAGCAGCTTGGGACAGGGGCCTTCTATTGAAGCTTTCTTT.

V and J are TRBV18 and TRBJ2-7, with TRBD1 matching 7 bases. The germline gives CDR1 KGHSH, CDR2 LQKENI. The CDR3 loop spans 12 amino acids. The V and J ends lost 6 bases and 5 bases, in that order; junction bases with no gene match: 4. The CDR3 DNA reads TGTGCCAGCTCGCTTACAGGGGACGAGCAGTACTTC. Protein sequence: CASSLTGDEQYF.

The V and J genes are TRBV10-3 and TRBJ1-2; 10 bases match TRBD1. The V gene end was trimmed by 10 bases and the J gene end by 6 bases; junction bases not matched to a gene: 8. Germline assignment: CDR1 ENHRY and CDR2 SYGVKD. This CDR3 contains 13 residues. CDR3 coding DNA: TGTGCCACCGGGACAGGGGCTTTTGATGGCTACACCTTC. Translating gives CATGTGAFDGYTF.

The chain couples TRBV21-1 to TRBJ1-1. TRBV21-1 is deemed a pseudogene. The length of the CDR3 is 15 residues. In nucleotides, the CDR3 is TGTGCCAGCAGCAAAGTCGAGAGGGTGAACACTGAAGCTTTCTTT. Amino acid sequence: CASSKVERVNTEAFF.

V is TRBV7-2 and J is TRBJ2-1; 12 bases line up with TRBD2. CDR3 length equals 17 residues. Germline V gene lookup returns CDR1 SGHTA and CDR2 FQGNSA. The V gene end was trimmed by 2 bases and the J gene end by 8 bases; junction bases not matched to a gene: 10. The CDR3 is CASSLFGASGGADEQFF. The CDR3 DNA reads as TGTGCCAGCAGCTTATTCGGAGCTAGCGGGGGGGCCGATGAGCAGTTCTTC.

The V and J genes are TRBV19 and TRBJ2-5, with 9 bases aligning to TRBD1. From germline, CDR1 is LNHDA and CDR2 SQIVND (reference sequence). Trimming took 6 bases from V and 2 from J; bases not matched to a gene: 1. The length of the CDR3 is 13 residues. DNA of the CDR3: TGTGCCAGTAGGGACAGGGGACAAGAGACCCAGTACTTC. This translates into CASRDRGQETQYF.

This clone was detected only a few times. Other DNA sequences of this sample code for an identical CDR3. V is TRBV2 and J is TRBJ1-5, with a possible D match to TRBD1 (6 bases). The CDR3 consists of 16 residues. The germline CDR1 and CDR2 sequences are SNHLY and FYNNEI. With 1 base removed from V and 1 base from J, the gap between germline ends came to 11 bases. This chain's CDR3 is CASSEGGRRSNQPQHF. DNA for the CDR3: TGTGCCAGCAGTGAAGGGGGGCGCAGAAGCAATCAGCCCCAGCATTTT.

V gene TRBV2 combines with J gene TRBJ1-1; D not certain. The CDR3 covers 14 residues. V lost 9 bases, J lost 0 bases, and 14 bases lay in between. The germline V gene encodes CDR1 SNHLY and CDR2 FYNNEI. In DNA form, the CDR3 reads TGTGCCAGTTTGGCGGTACCCATGAACACTGAAGCTTTCTTT. Amino acids: CASLAVPMNTEAFF.

This chain links TRBV10-3 with TRBJ2-5; the match to TRBD1 covers 7 bases. J lost 1 base, V lost 6 bases, and 5 bases had no gene match. This CDR3 contains 14 residues. Germline V CDR1 and CDR2: ENHRY, SYGVKD. The DNA for the CDR3 is TGTGCCATCAGCTTAGGGACAGTCCAAGAGACCCAGTACTTC. Amino acids: CAISLGTVQETQYF.

This clone was seen just once. The chain uses TRBV18 and TRBJ2-7; TRBD1 aligns across 8 bases. After removal of 5 bases from V and 5 bases from J, the junction contained 11 bases not matched to a gene. CDR1 KGHSH and CDR2 LQKENI come from the germline V gene. This CDR3 contains 15 residues. DNA for the CDR3: TGTGCCAGCTCAGGAAACCGGGACAGGATTGACGAGCAGTACTTC. Translated: CASSGNRDRIDEQYF.

The V gene is TRBV28, the J gene TRBJ2-2, with 8 bases that match TRBD1. Germline CDR1 reads MDHEN; CDR2 reads SYDVKM. Trimming cost V 6 bases and J 1 base; bases outside gene matches: 7. The CDR3 runs 16 residues. CDR3 sequence: CASSPFGTGNTGELFF. The CDR3 DNA follows: TGTGCCAGCAGCCCATTCGGGACAGGGAACACCGGGGAGCTGTTTTTT. Complete variable domain (other parts from reference TRBV28 and TRBJ2-2): DVKVTQSSRYLVKRTGEKVFLECVQDMDHENMFWYRQDPGLGLRLIYFSYDVKMKEKGDIPEGYSVSREKKERFSLILESASTNQTSMYLCASSPFGTGNTGELFFGEGSRLTVL.

The chain combines TRBV11-2 with TRBJ1-6; 7 nucleotides align to TRBD1. This CDR3 is 16 amino acids long. Germline assignment: CDR1 SGHAT and CDR2 FQNNGV. Losses at the gene ends were 2 bases for V and 6 bases for J; bases not matched to a gene: 7. Here the CDR3 DNA reads TGTGCCAGCAGCTTAACGGGGGACAGAGGTAATTCACCCCTCCACTTT. This codes for CASSLTGDRGNSPLHF.

The chain couples TRBV2 to TRBJ2-5; 10 positions agree with TRBD2. The CDR3 is 17 residues long. Per the germline V gene, CDR1 is SNHLY and CDR2 is FYNNEI. Trimming took 8 bases from V and 3 from J; bases not matched to a gene: 15. The CDR3 DNA reads as TGTGCCAGCGCGCGGCTAGCGGGGGCGAGTCCGAAAGAGACCCAGTACTTC. Amino acid sequence: CASARLAGASPKETQYF.

This clone was seen just once. The V gene is TRBV5-5, the J gene TRBJ1-4; 7 bases are a match to TRBD1. This CDR3 has 15 amino acids. Germline V gene data show CDR1 as SGHKS and CDR2 as YYEKEE (reference sequence). V was pared by 4 bases and J by 6 bases, with 9 bases of the junction left unmatched. CDR3 coding DNA: TGTGCCAGCAGCAGAGACAGGGTTGGGGATGAAAAACTGTTTTTT. This gives the protein CASSRDRVGDEKLFF.

V usage is TRBV6-1 and J usage is TRBJ2-5; 7 bases match TRBD1. CDR1 is MNHNS, CDR2 SASEGT, per germline. The CDR3 has 14 residues. V lost 6 bases and J lost 4; bases outside the gene matches: 8. CDR3 sequence reads: CASRTYRGGETQYF. The CDR3 region has the DNA TGTGCCAGCAGGACGTACAGGGGCGGAGAGACCCAGTACTTC.

The rearrangement links TRBV5-1 to TRBJ2-1; 7 positions agree with TRBD1. Germline lookup yields CDR1 SGHRS and CDR2 YFSETQ. The CDR3 sequence is 14 residues long. V shed 4 bases and J 5 bases; nucleotides not matched to a gene: 6. CDR3 residues: CASSQTGRNNEQFF. The CDR3 bases are TGCGCCAGCAGCCAGACAGGGAGAAACAATGAGCAGTTCTTC.

The rearrangement links TRBV19 to TRBJ2-1, with 10 bases fitting TRBD2. The CDR3 spans 17 residues. CDR1 and CDR2 (germline): LNHDA, SQIVND (reference sequence). Trimming cost V 10 bases and J 2 bases; bases outside gene matches: 14. CDR3 nucleotides: TGTGCCACCTCCGGGCGGACTAGCGGTATCACCTACAATGAGCAGTTCTTC. It codes for CATSGRTSGITYNEQFF. Full variable domain (remainder filled in from reference TRBV19 and TRBJ2-1): DGGITQSPKYLFRKEGQNVTLSCEQNLNHDAMYWYRQDPGQGLRLIYYSQIVNDFQKGDIAEGYSVSREKKESFPLTVTSAQKNPTAFYLCATSGRTSGITYNEQFFGPGTRLTVL.

The chain joins TRBV5-6 to TRBJ2-5; 11 nucleotides align to TRBD1. Germline assignment: CDR1 SGHDT and CDR2 YYEEEE. The CDR3 runs to 15 residues. Germline trimming cut 7 bases from V and 5 bases from J; bases unmatched to any gene: 10. CDR3: CASAFGQGATETQYF. The CDR3 DNA is TGTGCCAGCGCGTTTGGACAGGGGGCTACGGAGACCCAGTACTTC.

The chain couples TRBV9 to TRBJ1-2; D unresolved. The germline gives CDR1 SGDLS, CDR2 YYNGEE. CDR3 length: 12 amino acids. The ends were cut back, 0 bases at V and 7 bases at J, with 7 bases in the middle. This CDR3 is CASSVGLGGYTF. The CDR3 coding sequence is TGTGCCAGCAGCGTAGGGCTTGGTGGCTACACCTTC. Complete variable domain (other parts from reference TRBV9 and TRBJ1-2): DSGVTQTPKHLITATGQRVTLRCSPRSGDLSVYWYQQSLDQGLQFLIQYYNGEERAKGNILERFSAQQFPDLHSELNLSSLELGDSALYFCASSVGLGGYTFGSGTRLTVV.

J is TRBJ2-5 and V is TRBV2; 12 nucleotides agree with TRBD2. This CDR3 spans 17 amino acids. CDR1 is SNHLY and CDR2 is FYNNEI in the germline V gene. The trim removed 5 bases at V and 1 base at J, leaving 8 bases unmatched. CDR3 in DNA: TGTGCCAGCAGTAAGTGGACTAGCGGGGTCTTCCAAGAGACCCAGTACTTC. This gives the protein CASSKWTSGVFQETQYF. The whole variable domain, filled in from reference TRBV2 and TRBJ2-5, reads EPEVTQTPSHQVTQMGQEVILRCVPISNHLYFYWYRQILGQKVEFLVSFYNNEISEKSEIFDDQFSVERPDGSNFTLKIRSTKLEDSAMYFCASSKWTSGVFQETQYFGPGTRLLVL.